A selection of T cell receptor beta chains follows, all from one sample in a study of cytomegalovirus exposure and HLA in healthy donors. Assay: immunoSEQ multiplex PCR; the TCRdb copy retains only in-frame clones and omits some. The table lists 110,000 or so clones, about four fifths of them singletons. The sample consisted of PBMCs. These receptors originate from a man aged 25 to 40 in good health and CMV-seronegative. CDR3s include the opening cysteine and the closing phenylalanine or tryptophan. The D gene is left open where the match is weak. Clone size, where shown, is once, few, many, or a class for clones that have expanded.

D gene,J gene,clone size,V gene,CDR3 protein,CDR3 DNA
.,TRBJ1-5,few,TRBV4-3,CASSQDRAQPQHF,TGCGCCAGCAGCCAAGACAGGGCTCAGCCCCAGCATTTT
TRBD2,TRBJ2-1,few,TRBV30,CAWSEGLASDNEQFF,TGTGCCTGGAGCGAAGGACTAGCGAGTGACAATGAGCAGTTCTTC
TRBD1,TRBJ1-1,few,TRBV9,CASSAGTGTEAFF,TGTGCCAGCAGCGCCGGGACAGGCACTGAAGCTTTCTTT
.,TRBJ2-3,.,TRBV5-1,CASSLQGSTDTQYF,TGCGCCAGCAGCTTGCAGGGCAGCACAGATACGCAGTATTTT
TRBD1,TRBJ1-6,.,TRBV6-4,CASRATGDSPLHF,TGTGCCAGCAGGGCGACAGGGGACTCACCCCTCCACTTT
.,TRBJ2-2,once,TRBV13,CASSLRGETGELFF,TGTGCCAGCAGCTTACGGGGAGAGACCGGGGAGCTGTTTTTT
.,TRBJ2-1,.,TRBV4-3,CASSQETNGSGWGMKEQFF,TGCGCCAGCAGCCAAGAGACCAACGGATCGGGGTGGGGTATGAAGGAGCAGTTCTTC
.,TRBJ2-1,.,TRBV9,CASSVVPSVDGLLYNEQFF,TGTGCCAGCAGCGTAGTTCCCTCAGTTGATGGACTACTCTACAATGAGCAGTTCTTC
TRBD1,TRBJ2-7,.,TRBV28,CASSFPGTGTYEQYF,TGTGCCAGCAGTTTTCCCGGGACAGGGACCTACGAGCAGTACTTC
.,TRBJ2-7,.,TRBV18,CASSQTTGTYSYEQYF,TGTGCCAGCTCACAAACTACAGGGACATACTCCTACGAGCAGTACTTC
TRBD2,TRBJ2-3,.,TRBV2,CASSGPLAGDADTQYF,TGTGCCAGCAGTGGACCCCTAGCGGGGGACGCAGATACGCAGTATTTT
.,TRBJ1-3,.,TRBV7-9,CSSSPSHVTEDF,TGTTCCAGCAGCCCATCGCATGTGACCGAGGATTTT
.,TRBJ2-7,.,TRBV7-6,CASSLEQLKQYF,TGTGCCAGCAGCTTAGAACAGCTGAAGCAGTACTTC
TRBD1,TRBJ2-5,.,TRBV18,CASSPPVGGAKTQYF,TGTGCCAGCTCACCACCGGTAGGGGGCGCAAAGACCCAGTACTTC
.,TRBJ2-5,.,TRBV29-1,CSVEGREAETQYF,TGCAGCGTTGAAGGCAGGGAGGCAGAGACCCAGTACTTC
TRBD1,TRBJ1-1,.,TRBV6-6,CASSYPGQGTNTEAFF,TGTGCCAGCAGTTACCCGGGACAGGGGACAAACACTGAAGCTTTCTTT
TRBD1,TRBJ1-1,.,TRBV5-4,CASSIQGDDSTEAFF,TGTGCCAGCAGCATACAGGGGGATGATAGCACTGAAGCTTTCTTT
TRBD1,TRBJ2-7,.,TRBV5-1,CAEGDREDEQYF,TGCGCTGAAGGGGACAGGGAAGACGAGCAGTACTTC
TRBD2,TRBJ2-1,.,TRBV5-1,CASSASGTYNEQFF,TGCGCCAGCAGCGCAAGCGGGACTTACAATGAGCAGTTCTTC
TRBD2,TRBJ2-5,once,TRBV9,CASSVETSGLGETQYF,TGTGCCAGCAGCGTAGAGACTAGCGGGTTGGGGGAGACCCAGTACTTC
.,TRBJ2-3,.,TRBV6-5,CASSYGAGLDTQYF,TGTGCCAGCAGTTACGGGGCAGGGTTAGATACGCAGTATTTT
TRBD1,TRBJ2-7,.,TRBV5-1,CASSLGPGQGQYEQYF,TGCGCCAGCAGCTTGGGGCCGGGACAGGGTCAGTACGAGCAGTACTTC
TRBD2,TRBJ2-2,once,TRBV5-4,CASSLGNGGAGELFF,TGTGCCAGCAGCTTGGGTAACGGGGGGGCCGGGGAGCTGTTTTTT
.,TRBJ1-2,.,TRBV19,CASSSQGYGYTF,TGTGCCAGTAGTAGCCAGGGATACGGCTACACCTTC
TRBD1,TRBJ2-4,.,TRBV5-6,CASSLIRQGANIQYF,TGTGCCAGCAGCCTAATTAGACAGGGTGCAAACATTCAGTACTTC
TRBD2,TRBJ2-1,.,TRBV7-2,CASSRLAGEYYNEQFF,TGTGCCAGCAGCCGACTGGCGGGAGAGTACTACAATGAGCAGTTCTTC
TRBD1,TRBJ1-2,.,TRBV29-1,CSVPPTGSYGYTF,TGCAGCGTCCCCCCGACAGGGAGCTATGGCTACACCTTC
.,TRBJ2-5,.,TRBV5-1,CASSLAQTEAQETQYF,TGCGCCAGCAGCTTGGCCCAGACAGAGGCACAAGAGACCCAGTACTTC
TRBD1,TRBJ1-2,.,TRBV6-5,CASSHDRGRGYTF,TGTGCCAGCAGTCACGACAGGGGTCGAGGCTACACCTTC
.,TRBJ1-2,.,TRBV11-2,CASRMPGAWGYGYTF,TGTGCCAGCAGGATGCCGGGAGCTTGGGGCTATGGCTACACCTTC
.,TRBJ2-3,.,TRBV5-1,CASSLASGLNTDTQYF,TGCGCCAGCAGCTTGGCTTCAGGGCTTAACACAGATACGCAGTATTTT
TRBD2,TRBJ2-5,.,TRBV9,CASSPTGGSGSSGETQYF,TGTGCCAGCAGCCCTACTGGCGGTAGCGGGAGTAGTGGCGAGACCCAGTACTTC
TRBD2,TRBJ2-7,.,TRBV27,CASSPSGRYEQYF,TGTGCCAGCAGTCCTAGCGGGAGATACGAGCAGTACTTC
TRBD1,TRBJ2-5,.,TRBV5-1,CASSGGTGFHETQYF,TGCGCCAGCAGCGGGGGGACAGGGTTTCACGAGACCCAGTACTTC
TRBD1,TRBJ2-7,.,TRBV6-5,CASSALQGTYEQYF,TGTGCCAGCAGTGCCCTACAGGGGACCTACGAGCAGTACTTC
.,TRBJ2-7,few,TRBV6-1,CASSHRVGEQYF,TGTGCCAGCAGCCACAGGGTAGGCGAGCAGTACTTC
.,TRBJ2-2,once,TRBV7-6,CASSLAAGVVELFF,TGTGCCAGCAGCTTAGCGGCAGGGGTTGTGGAGCTGTTTTTT
TRBD1,TRBJ2-3,.,TRBV10-3,CAISQGEKLGTQYF,TGTGCCATCAGTCAGGGGGAAAAACTAGGTACGCAGTATTTT
TRBD1,TRBJ2-7,.,TRBV27,CASRRDRETYEQYF,TGTGCCAGCAGGCGGGACAGGGAAACCTACGAGCAGTACTTC
.,TRBJ2-1,.,TRBV5-1,CASSFRTSYNEQFF,TGCGCCAGCAGCTTTCGGACTTCCTACAATGAGCAGTTCTTC
TRBD2,TRBJ2-1,.,TRBV6-5,CASSYSPGREGEQFF,TGTGCCAGCAGTTACTCGCCCGGCAGGGAGGGTGAGCAGTTCTTC
.,TRBJ1-4,few,TRBV6-6,CASSREIVEKLFF,TGTGCCAGCAGTCGAGAGATAGTCGAAAAACTGTTTTTT
.,TRBJ2-7,once,TRBV5-1,CASSDTYEQYF,TGCGCCAGCAGTGACACGTACGAGCAGTACTTC
.,TRBJ1-6,few,TRBV7-6,CASSASWNSPLHF,TGTGCCAGCAGCGCTAGCTGGAATTCACCCCTCCACTTT
.,TRBJ2-7,.,TRBV20-1,CSASRKKQYF,TGCAGTGCTAGCAGGAAGAAGCAGTACTTC
TRBD1,TRBJ1-3,few,TRBV9,CASSGTGEGNTIYF,TGTGCCAGCAGCGGGACAGGTGAGGGAAACACCATATATTTT
TRBD1,TRBJ2-7,.,TRBV27,CASSRQGAHEQYF,TGTGCCAGCAGTCGACAGGGGGCTCACGAGCAGTACTTC
.,TRBJ2-3,.,TRBV10-1,CASQFPGTDTQYF,TGCGCCAGCCAGTTCCCTGGCACAGATACGCAGTATTTT
TRBD2,TRBJ2-7,.,TRBV5-4,CASSWEGTYEQYF,TGTGCCAGCAGCTGGGAGGGGACCTACGAGCAGTACTTC
TRBD1,TRBJ1-1,.,TRBV27,CASSLSQGGKAFF,TGTGCCAGCAGTTTATCTCAGGGGGGCAAGGCTTTCTTT
.,TRBJ1-4,.,TRBV14,CASSQRTGGGKLFF,TGTGCCAGCAGCCAGAGGACGGGTGGAGGAAAACTGTTTTTT